What follows describes a single T cell receptor beta chain. Its antigen is not known. The germline V gene encodes CDR1 MNHEY and CDR2 SVGAGI. This CDR3 comprises 14 residues. Trimming shortened V by 0 bases and J by 7 bases, and 12 bases separated the two germline ends. This sample was taken from a study of cytomegalovirus exposure and HLA in healthy donors. Study-level findings and limits: Later analysis associated a missense DCLRE1C variant with TCR beta V- and J-gene trimming. Among CMV-associated TCR beta chains, most appeared HLA-restricted in a later analysis.

Primers included in the PCR were 60 Vbeta and 13 Jbeta primers. Here immunoSEQ multiplex PCR was the method, and the copy in TCRdb shows in-frame clones only, minus some. The sample carries about 170,000 clones, approximately 88% recorded once. What was sequenced was PBMCs. The TCR sequence derives from a boy aged 2 to 9 in good health and CMV-seronegative. V is TRBV6-5 and J is TRBJ1-1, with D unclear. In DNA, the CDR3 is TGTGCCAGCAGTTACTCGACTTCCCGGCTTGAAGCTTTCTTT. It codes for CASSYSTSRLEAFF.